This T cell receptor (beta chain) was captured in a study of shared clonotypes between healthy human individuals. This clone was recorded once. The germline CDR1 and CDR2 sequences are MNHEY and SMNVEV (reference sequence). Trimming pared 8 bases from V and 8 bases from J, leaving 15 bases between. The CDR3 is 12 amino acids. Deep-level assay runs were performed. TCRdb's table, derived via immunoSEQ multiplex PCR, lists solely in-frame clones and lacks some. The sample has 2 million to 2.5 million clones; 90% to 95% are singletons. Sequenced: naive CD4+ T cells from PBMCs. Described subset: CD45RA+ positively selected. The TCR sequence derives from a man in his late teens or twenties in good health. Some clones in this sample may be carry-over from other donors' samples. The chain joins TRBV27 to TRBJ2-5; either TRBD1 or TRBD2 may supply D (6 bases each). CDR3 nucleotides: TGTGCCAGCGCCGAGGGGGGTACCACCCAGTACTTC. Translated, it gives CASAEGGTTQYF.